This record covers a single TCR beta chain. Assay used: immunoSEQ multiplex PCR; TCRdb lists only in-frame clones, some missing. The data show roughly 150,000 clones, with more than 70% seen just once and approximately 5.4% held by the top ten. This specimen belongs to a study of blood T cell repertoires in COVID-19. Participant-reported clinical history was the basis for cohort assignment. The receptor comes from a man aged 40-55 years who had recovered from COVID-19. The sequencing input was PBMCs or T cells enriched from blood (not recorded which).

The CDR3: CAISGETGGGNNQPQHF. Here the CDR3 DNA reads TGTGCCATCAGTGGTGAGACAGGGGGCGGTAACAATCAGCCCCAGCATTTT. The J gene is TRBJ1-5, the V gene TRBV10-3; 10 nucleotides align to TRBD1. The CDR3 sequence is 17 residues long. V lost 4 bases, J lost 3 bases, and 9 bases stayed unmatched. Germline lookup yields CDR1 ENHRY and CDR2 SYGVKD.